A selection of T cell receptor beta chains follows, all from one sample in a study of shared clonotypes between healthy human individuals. The method was immunoSEQ multiplex PCR; TCRdb's version includes in-frame clones alone and lacks a portion of them. This sample carries about 2 million clones, 95% of them seen once, and the ten largest clones take 0.1% to 0.15%. The sample was naive CD4+ T cells sorted from blood. Receptors originate from a man between 18 and 29 years old in good health. The CDR3 runs from the conserved cysteine through the conserved F or W.

v_gene	CDR3aa
TRBV4-3	CASSQELEGTQYF
TRBV11-2	CASSLQGGTQYF
TRBV9	CASSVEDGDTGELFF
TRBV11-2	CASSLSFQEQYF
TRBV6-6	CASSYGGSSVYEQYF
TRBV5-1	CASSLTWGRTDTQYF
TRBV6-1	CASRGQGDSPLHF
TRBV30	CAWSLGQGGGEQFF
TRBV30	CAWSLQTNEKLFF
TRBV11-2	CASSPLRGTKNIQYF